This TCR beta chain derives from a study of identical twins. This clonotype has just a few counts. As yet, its antigen is unknown. There are 14 residues in the CDR3. A universal primer site was created by template switching, with the cDNA bearing unique molecular identifiers. TCRdb fed the 5' RACE reads into MiXCR, producing one record per CDR3 protein. Here the sample spans 1.5 million to 2 million distinct CDR3 sequences, around a third being singletons. Study results and limitations: Insertions were reduced in abundant cord blood beta clonotypes but not in memory repertoires. Twin sharing of out-of-frame TCR alpha was underestimated by models in monozygotic pairs.

Each donor was a healthy Caucasian. Sequenced input: cord blood. The chain links TRBV21-1 to TRBJ2-7; the DNA was not compared with TRBD1, the D call given in the table. The assigned J gene may be wrong: the sequence end matches TRBJ2-5 better. TRBV21-1 is a pseudogene locus. The sequence came from a newborn girl in good health. The CDR3 sequence is CASTRQVREETQYF. DNA for the CDR3: TGTGCCAGCACCCGACAGGTTCGGGAAGAGACCCAGTACTTC.